Below, 23 T cell receptor beta chains from the same sample are listed, as sequenced in a study of CXCR3-negative and CXCR3-positive naive CD8 T cells. Study results and limitations: CXCR3-expressing naive cells carried TRB CDR3s more hydrophobic than those of CXCR3-negative naive cells.

The antigens of these receptors remain unknown. In preparing the TRB cDNA libraries, 5' RACE with UMI labels was used. For each CDR3 protein, TCRdb gives one entry from its re-call of the 5' RACE reads, without DNA. The sample totals tens of thousands of distinct CDR3 sequences. Source material: naive CXCR3+ CD8+ T cells from blood. Sample subset: CD45RO-CCR7+CD27+CD95- naive CD8+ T cells expressing CXCR3 (TNR3+). The receptors stem from a human donor in good health. Some clones in this sample may be carry-over from other donors' samples.

The chain carries TRBV27 and TRBJ2-2. The length of the CDR3 is 14 residues. Germline V gene lookup returns CDR1 MNHEY and CDR2 SMNVEV (reference sequence). CDR3 protein: CASSLRGNTGELFF.

The chain joins TRBV28 to TRBJ2-1; TCRdb lists TRBD1, though no DNA is available to test this call. The CDR3 contains 16 residues. The V gene's germline CDR1 is MDHEN and CDR2 SYDVKM. The CDR3 sequence is CASSLPPNRGVDEQFF. Full variable domain (outside the CDR3, taken from reference TRBV28 and TRBJ2-1): DVKVTQSSRYLVKRTGEKVFLECVQDMDHENMFWYRQDPGLGLRLIYFSYDVKMKEKGDIPEGYSVSREKKERFSLILESASTNQTSMYLCASSLPPNRGVDEQFFGPGTRLTVL.

The chain combines TRBV29-1 with TRBJ1-2; the TRBD1 assignment by TCRdb is unverifiable without DNA. This CDR3 spans 16 amino acids. The germline V gene has CDR1 SQVTM and CDR2 ANQGSEA. The CDR3 reads CSVPGQGPEPAYGYTF.

The CDR3 loop reads CASSQDRDRVYEQYF. This rearrangement joins TRBV4-3 to TRBJ2-7; without DNA, the TCRdb call of TRBD1 cannot be checked. The CDR3 consists of 15 residues. Germline-derived CDR1 and CDR2 are LGHNA and YSLEER.

The V call is TRBV5-1, the J call TRBJ2-4; checking the TCRdb D call of TRBD2 is not possible without DNA. The CDR3 spans 18 residues. CDR1 is SGHRS and CDR2 is YFSETQ in the germline V gene. The CDR3 spells CASSLTSSGGTAKNIQYF. The variable domain in full, with the rest retrieved from reference TRBV5-1 and TRBJ2-4, is KAGVTQTPRYLIKTRGQQVTLSCSPISGHRSVSWYQQTPGQGLQFLFEYFSETQRNKGNFPGRFSGRQFSNSRSEMNVSTLELGDSALYLCASSLTSSGGTAKNIQYFGAGTRLSVL.

CDR3 amino acids: CSVGPGTGAYEQYF. The rearrangement links TRBV29-1 to TRBJ2-7; TCRdb lists TRBD1, though no DNA is available to test this call. CDR3 size: 14 residues. Germline V lookup: CDR1 SQVTM, CDR2 ANQGSEA.

The chain employs TRBV4-1 and TRBJ2-3; the TCRdb call, TRBD1, lacks DNA for checking. The CDR3 loop spans 16 amino acids. Germline CDR1 reads MGHRA; CDR2 reads YSYEKL. CDR3 residues: CASSQDQGGETDTQYF.

The chain couples TRBV7-3 to TRBJ2-7. Germline V gives CDR1 SGHTA, CDR2 FQGTGA. This CDR3 comprises 13 residues. The CDR3 sequence is CASSYGDSYEQYF.

The chain joins TRBV5-6 to TRBJ2-1; the D gene TCRdb calls, TRBD1, cannot be checked with no DNA. From germline, CDR1 is SGHDT and CDR2 YYEEEE. This CDR3 contains 14 residues. The chain's CDR3 is CASSPGSLNNEQFF.

The J gene is TRBJ2-5, the V gene TRBV7-9; the D call from TCRdb, TRBD1, cannot be confirmed without DNA. The CDR3 is 15 residues long. Germline-derived CDR1 and CDR2 are SEHNR and FQNEAQ (reference sequence). The CDR3 protein is CASSAPGPGPETQYF. The full variable domain, with the rest looked up from reference TRBV7-9 and TRBJ2-5, is DTGVSQNPRHKITKRGQNVTFRCDPISEHNRLYWYRQTLGQGPEFLTYFQNEAQLEKSRLLSDRFSAERPKGSFSTLEIQRTEQGDSAMYLCASSAPGPGPETQYFGPGTRLLVL.

The J gene is TRBJ1-4, the V gene TRBV14; checking the TCRdb D call of TRBD1 is not possible without DNA. The CDR3 has 15 amino acids. The germline V gene encodes CDR1 SGHDN and CDR2 FVKESK. CDR3 region: CASRASDRGFEKLFF.

The J gene is TRBJ2-3, the V gene TRBV12-3 or TRBV12-4. This CDR3 comprises 15 residues. The CDR3 protein is CASSLIALTTDTQYF.

V and J are TRBV14 and TRBJ2-7; the D call of TRBD1 rests on TCRdb alone, since no DNA is present to check it. Germline CDR1 and CDR2: SGHDN and FVKESK. This CDR3 comprises 15 residues. CDR3 residues: CASSQTGTGLGEQYF. Filled out from reference TRBV14 and TRBJ2-7, the complete variable domain reads EAGVTQFPSHSVIEKGQTVTLRCDPISGHDNLYWYRRVMGKEIKFLLHFVKESKQDESGMPNNRFLAERTGGTYSTLKVQPAELEDSGVYFCASSQTGTGLGEQYFGPGTRLTVT.

The V and J genes are TRBV20-1 and TRBJ2-1. This CDR3 is 15 amino acids long. Germline CDR1 DFQATT, CDR2 SNEGSKA (reference sequence). The CDR3 sequence is CSAQVGYSSYNEQFF.

The V gene is TRBV15, the J gene TRBJ2-1. The germline V gene encodes CDR1 LNHNV and CDR2 YYDKDF (reference sequence). The CDR3 runs to 12 residues. The CDR3 here is CATSRANNEQFF.

The chain carries TRBV2 and TRBJ2-7; without DNA, the TCRdb call of TRBD2 cannot be checked. In germline, CDR1 is SNHLY, CDR2 FYNNEI. There are 16 residues in the CDR3. Here the CDR3 reads CASSVGGRDLSFEQYF. Filled out from reference TRBV2 and TRBJ2-7, the complete variable domain reads EPEVTQTPSHQVTQMGQEVILRCVPISNHLYFYWYRQILGQKVEFLVSFYNNEISEKSEIFDDQFSVERPDGSNFTLKIRSTKLEDSAMYFCASSVGGRDLSFEQYFGPGTRLTVT.

The chain carries TRBV29-1 and TRBJ1-1; TCRdb proposes TRBD1, but this gene call is untestable without DNA. Germline V CDR1 and CDR2: SQVTM, ANQGSEA. The CDR3 consists of 14 residues. The CDR3 region is CSVVGMTVSTEAFF. Complete variable domain (other parts from reference TRBV29-1 and TRBJ1-1): SAVISQKPSRDICQRGTSLTIQCQVDSQVTMMFWYRQQPGQSLTLIATANQGSEATYESGFVIDKFPISRPNLTFSTLTVSNMSPEDSSIYLCSVVGMTVSTEAFFGQGTRLTVV.

The rearrangement links TRBV7-6 to TRBJ1-1; TCRdb gives TRBD1 as the D gene, but with no DNA this cannot be confirmed. The germline V gene encodes CDR1 SGHVS and CDR2 FNYEAQ. The CDR3 spans 14 residues. The CDR3 spells CASSSLTDDTEAFF. The variable domain in full, completed from reference TRBV7-6 and TRBJ1-1, reads GAGVSQSPRYKVTKRGQDVALRCDPISGHVSLYWYRQALGQGPEFLTYFNYEAQQDKSGLPNDRFSAERPEGSISTLTIQRTEQRDSAMYRCASSSLTDDTEAFFGQGTRLTVV.

The rearrangement joins TRBV29-1 to TRBJ2-1. CDR1 and CDR2 from the germline V gene are SQVTM and ANQGSEA. The CDR3 totals 12 residues. CDR3 protein: CSVEGLYNEQFF.

This sequence joins TRBV14 and TRBJ2-2; there is no DNA to check the TCRdb D call of TRBD2. The CDR3 loop spans 16 amino acids. Germline V gene lookup returns CDR1 SGHDN and CDR2 FVKESK. The CDR3 region is CASSLRWTVNTGELFF.

The chain is built from TRBV29-1 and TRBJ1-1. The length of the CDR3 is 11 residues. Germline CDR1 SQVTM, CDR2 ANQGSEA. CDR3 region: CSVEDLTEAFF.

The chain employs TRBV29-1 and TRBJ1-1; the D gene TCRdb calls, TRBD1, cannot be checked with no DNA. The germline V gene has CDR1 SQVTM and CDR2 ANQGSEA. The CDR3 contains 12 residues. The CDR3 spells CSVGTHRPEAFF.

The rearrangement links TRBV3-1 to TRBJ2-7; without DNA, the TCRdb call of TRBD2 cannot be checked. The germline V gene encodes CDR1 LGHDT and CDR2 YNNKEL (reference sequence). This CDR3 has 15 amino acids. CDR3 sequence: CASSWTSGRIYEQYF.